The 22 T cell receptor beta chains presented below share a single source sample, sequenced in a study of shared clonotypes between healthy human individuals. Sequencing used immunoSEQ multiplex PCR; TCRdb keeps in-frame clones, though not all of them. The profile shows over a million clones, roughly 96% of them singletons. Sequenced input: naive CD4+ T cells sorted from blood. Subset meaning: CD45RA+ positively selected. Source of these receptors: a man aged 30-40 years in good health.

This clone was seen only once. The J gene is TRBJ2-2, the V gene TRBV7-2, with D unresolved. Germline assignment: CDR1 SGHTA and CDR2 FQGNSA. The CDR3 totals 13 residues. Trimming left V 2 bases short and J 4 bases short, with 5 bases between. DNA for the CDR3: TGTGCCAGCAGCTTATTTAGCACCGGGGAGCTGTTTTTT. Amino acid sequence: CASSLFSTGELFF.

This rearrangement joins TRBV28 to TRBJ1-5; D remains ambiguous. The germline V gene encodes CDR1 MDHEN and CDR2 SYDVKM. The CDR3 covers 13 residues. Trimming left V 2 bases short and J 4 bases short, with 6 bases between. Here the CDR3 DNA reads TGTGCCAGCAGTTTAAGGTGGAATCAGCCCCAGCATTTT. Its protein is CASSLRWNQPQHF.

This chain uses TRBV9 with TRBJ1-5, with 9 bases fitting TRBD1. V lost 4 bases, J lost 3 bases, and 5 bases stayed unmatched. There are 15 residues in the CDR3. Germline values: CDR1 SGDLS, CDR2 YYNGEE. The DNA for the CDR3 is TGTGCCAGCAGCCTAGGACAGGGGAACAATCAGCCCCAGCATTTT. Protein product: CASSLGQGNNQPQHF.

This chain links TRBV28 with TRBJ2-1; 8 bases are a match to TRBD1. Germline loops: CDR1 MDHEN, CDR2 SYDVKM. V lost 5 bases and J lost 10; bases outside the gene matches: 16. This CDR3 has 16 residues. The CDR3 sequence: CASSPINGQGMGEQFF. The CDR3, as DNA: TGTGCCAGCAGTCCTATTAACGGACAGGGAATGGGGGAGCAGTTCTTC. Using reference TRBV28 and TRBJ2-1 for the parts outside the CDR3, the full variable domain is DVKVTQSSRYLVKRTGEKVFLECVQDMDHENMFWYRQDPGLGLRLIYFSYDVKMKEKGDIPEGYSVSREKKERFSLILESASTNQTSMYLCASSPINGQGMGEQFFGPGTRLTVL.

This rearrangement joins TRBV4-2 to TRBJ1-4; D is ambiguous. The CDR3 spans 18 residues. Germline loops: CDR1 LGHNA, CDR2 YNFKEQ. The V end lost 0 bases, the J end lost 3 bases, and 17 bases lay between the germline ends. The CDR3 spells CASSQDPARGRANEKLFF. CDR3 DNA sequence: TGTGCCAGCAGCCAAGATCCTGCCCGGGGTAGGGCTAATGAAAAACTGTTTTTT.

This chain connects TRBV28 to TRBJ1-2, with a possible D match to TRBD1 (6 bases). CDR1 is MDHEN, CDR2 SYDVKM, per germline. The CDR3 covers 16 residues. V lost 2 bases to trimming and J lost 5 bases, with 18 bases between them. The CDR3 coding sequence is TGTGCCAGCAGTTTAGAAGAGTACGGGGGGCCTTATGGCTACACCTTC. The encoded protein is CASSLEEYGGPYGYTF.

The rearrangement uses TRBV14 and TRBJ2-1, with TRBD2 identical over 12 bases. Germline V gene data show CDR1 as SGHDN and CDR2 as FVKESK. The CDR3 extends over 16 amino acids. Trimming removed 5 bases from V and 9 bases from J; junction bases left unmatched: 11. The CDR3 loop is CASSRRLAGDFGEQFF. CDR3 nucleotide sequence: TGTGCCAGCAGCAGAAGACTAGCGGGAGATTTCGGTGAGCAGTTCTTC.

This rearrangement joins TRBV19 to TRBJ1-2; 8 bases align to TRBD1. The germline V gene has CDR1 LNHDA and CDR2 SQIVND (reference sequence). The CDR3 totals 15 residues. The V gene end was trimmed by 5 bases and the J gene end by 7 bases; junction bases not matched to a gene: 12. CDR3 loop: CASSGTGRRVRGYTF. The CDR3 DNA follows: TGTGCCAGTAGTGGGACAGGCCGGCGGGTGCGTGGCTACACCTTC.

The gene calls are TRBV5-1 and TRBJ2-1; D uncertain. Trimming took 4 bases from V and 2 from J, leaving 7 bases between them. Germline V lookup: CDR1 SGHRS, CDR2 YFSETQ. This CDR3 comprises 13 residues. Here the CDR3 reads CASSVTTYNEQFF. The CDR3, as DNA: TGCGCCAGCAGCGTGACCACCTACAATGAGCAGTTCTTC.

The V gene is TRBV5-8, the J gene TRBJ1-5, with TRBD1 matching 10 bases. Germline V gene lookup returns CDR1 SGHTS and CDR2 YDEGEE. This CDR3 has 15 amino acids. Trimming at V came to 6 bases and at J to 4 bases, leaving 7 bases not matched to a gene. The chain's CDR3 is CASILDRGLNQPQHF. CDR3 DNA sequence: TGTGCCAGCATCCTAGACAGGGGGCTTAATCAGCCCCAGCATTTT.

The chain recombines TRBV5-1 with TRBJ2-3; 10 positions match TRBD1. From germline, CDR1 is SGHRS and CDR2 YFSETQ. V dropped 4 bases and J dropped 4; count of bases not matched to a gene: 6. The CDR3 loop spans 15 amino acids. The CDR3 bases are TGCGCCAGCAGCGGACTGACAGGGGGCGCAGATACGCAGTATTTT. Its protein is CASSGLTGGADTQYF.

The V call is TRBV7-3, the J call TRBJ2-1, with 7 nucleotides matching TRBD1. V was pared by 5 bases and J by 2 bases, with 6 bases of the junction left unmatched. Per the germline V gene, CDR1 is SGHTA and CDR2 is FQGTGA. The CDR3 runs 15 residues. The CDR3 DNA reads as TGTGCCAGCAGCAGCAGACAGGGTCCCTACAATGAGCAGTTCTTC. Its protein product is CASSSRQGPYNEQFF.

CDR3 coding DNA: TGTGCCAGCAGCCCCAAGGTAGCGAGATACAATGAGCAGTTCTTC. Translation: CASSPKVARYNEQFF. V is TRBV9 and J is TRBJ2-1; perhaps TRBD2 as D (5 bases). The CDR3 is 15 residues long. Trimming removed 4 bases from V and 4 bases from J, with 15 bases in between. Germline values: CDR1 SGDLS, CDR2 YYNGEE.

The chain is built from TRBV2 and TRBJ1-1; no firm D call. V lost 1 base, J lost 0 bases, and 6 bases lay in between. Per germline, CDR1 SNHLY and CDR2 FYNNEI. The CDR3 extends over 14 amino acids. Here the CDR3 DNA reads TGTGCCAGCAGTGAAGTCAGATTGAACACTGAAGCTTTCTTT. Amino acids: CASSEVRLNTEAFF.

This chain links TRBV5-1 with TRBJ2-3, with TRBD2 identical over 7 bases. The length of the CDR3 is 16 residues. The V gene end was trimmed by 3 bases and the J gene end by 0 bases; junction bases not matched to a gene: 7. In germline, CDR1 is SGHRS, CDR2 YFSETQ. Written as DNA, the CDR3 is TGCGCCAGCAGCTCGGAAGCGGGAAAAAGCACAGATACGCAGTATTTT. Its protein product is CASSSEAGKSTDTQYF.

CDR3 region: CASSRDQETQYF. In nucleotides, the CDR3 is TGTGCCAGCAGCAGGGACCAAGAGACCCAGTACTTC. The chain is built from TRBV5-4 and TRBJ2-5; D is undetermined. The CDR3 extends over 12 amino acids. Germline V gene lookup returns CDR1 SGHNT and CDR2 YYREEE (reference sequence). The V gene lost 4 bases and the J gene lost 0 bases, with 4 bases spanning the gap.

This rearrangement joins TRBV11-2 to TRBJ2-4, with 7 bases matching TRBD2. The length of the CDR3 is 15 residues. Trimming took 5 bases from V and 7 from J; bases not matched to a gene: 11. Germline loops: CDR1 SGHAT, CDR2 FQNNGV. CDR3 sequence (DNA): TGTGCCAGCAGCAAGTTAGGACTAGAATCGAACATTCAGTACTTC. Translated, it gives CASSKLGLESNIQYF.

The chain is built from TRBV25-1 and TRBJ1-5; the D is unclear. The CDR3 runs 14 residues. V was clipped by 3 bases and J by 5 bases, with 11 bases between them. The V gene's germline CDR1 is MGHDK and CDR2 SYGVNS. The CDR3 here is CASSDPDIYQPQHF. Written as DNA, the CDR3 is TGTGCCAGCAGTGATCCCGACATCTATCAGCCCCAGCATTTT. The whole variable domain, filled in from reference TRBV25-1 and TRBJ1-5, reads EADIYQTPRYLVIGTGKKITLECSQTMGHDKMYWYQQDPGMELHLIHYSYGVNSTEKGDLSSESTVSRIRTEHFPLTLESARPSHTSQYLCASSDPDIYQPQHFGDGTRLSIL.

The chain combines TRBV2 with TRBJ2-4, with 9 bases lining up with TRBD2. CDR3 length: 16 amino acids. Germline V gene data show CDR1 as SNHLY and CDR2 as FYNNEI. V shed 7 bases and J 0 bases; nucleotides not matched to a gene: 7. CDR3 region: CASKPSGTLAKNIQYF. CDR3 coding DNA: TGTGCCAGCAAGCCTAGCGGGACTTTAGCCAAAAACATTCAGTACTTC.

The chain employs TRBV28 and TRBJ1-1; D remains ambiguous. Germline values: CDR1 MDHEN, CDR2 SYDVKM. V shed 2 bases and J shed 2 bases, with 15 bases lying between them. CDR3 size: 16 residues. The CDR3 region is CASSLRSGPKNTEAFF. DNA of the CDR3: TGTGCCAGCAGTTTAAGATCGGGTCCTAAAAACACTGAAGCTTTCTTT.

Of note for this clone: At the DNA level, this CDR3 is encoded by other sequences in the same sample as well. The rearrangement joins TRBV7-9 to TRBJ2-1; tentative D call: TRBD1 (7 bases). Germline assignment: CDR1 SEHNR and CDR2 FQNEAQ (reference sequence). The CDR3 covers 15 residues. The V gene lost 1 base and the J gene lost 4 bases, with 11 bases spanning the gap. The CDR3 sequence is CASSLVAGGYNEQFF. In nucleotides, the CDR3 is TGTGCCAGCAGCTTAGTCGCAGGGGGGTACAATGAGCAGTTCTTC.

J is TRBJ1-1 and V is TRBV28; 7 bases map to TRBD1. Losses at the gene ends were 5 bases for V and 4 bases for J; bases not matched to a gene: 10. CDR1 and CDR2 from the germline V gene are MDHEN and SYDVKM. This CDR3 is 15 amino acids long. The CDR3 region is CASSVLLTGITEAFF. The CDR3 bases are TGTGCCAGCAGTGTACTATTGACAGGGATCACTGAAGCTTTCTTT.